Listed here are 16 T cell receptor beta chains from one sample, sequenced in a study of control samples from healthy donors and cancer patients. TCRdb's copy holds only in-frame clones and misses some; the assay was immunoSEQ multiplex PCR. The sample has over 75,000 clones, 82% seen once; the top ten hold approximately 2%. Sequencing was performed on blood. Every receptor here comes from a man aged 55-75 years in good health.

The chain is built from TRBV7-6 and TRBJ2-5; 7 bases are shared with TRBD2. V lost 8 bases, J lost 4 bases, and 7 bases stayed unmatched. Germline loops: CDR1 SGHVS, CDR2 FNYEAQ. The CDR3 has 13 amino acids. CDR3 DNA: TGTGCCAGCTATGGAGGGAGGGGAGAGACCCAGTACTTC. This gives the protein CASYGGRGETQYF.

The chain is built from TRBV12-3 or TRBV12-4 and TRBJ2-3, with D possibly being TRBD1 (6 bases). This CDR3 is 12 amino acids long. The V end lost 7 bases, the J end lost 10 bases, and 15 bases lay between the germline ends. Here the CDR3 reads CASTKTGLAQYF. The CDR3 bases are TGTGCCAGCACCAAGACAGGTTTGGCGCAGTATTTT.

The chain uses TRBV7-6 and TRBJ2-1; 12 bases match TRBD2. Germline V CDR1 and CDR2: SGHVS, FNYEAQ. V lost 1 base to trimming and J lost 9 bases; unmatched junction nucleotides: 7. The CDR3 sequence is 16 residues long. The DNA of the CDR3 is TGTGCCAGCAGCTTAGTTGCTAGCGGGAGGGATGGTGAGCAGTTCTTC. Residues: CASSLVASGRDGEQFF.

The chain joins TRBV5-1 to TRBJ1-1, with a possible D match to TRBD1 (5 bases). This CDR3 has 14 amino acids. Germline V gene sequence: CDR1 SGHRS, CDR2 YFSETQ. The V end was cut by 1 base, the J end by 7 bases, with 14 bases between. CDR3 nucleotides: TGCGCCAGCAGCTTGTCGACAACCGGGGGTGAAGCTTTCTTT. As protein: CASSLSTTGGEAFF.

The chain recombines TRBV9 with TRBJ1-1; D perhaps matches TRBD1 (5 bases). CDR3 length: 16 amino acids. V was clipped by 3 bases and J by 4 bases, with 19 bases between them. Per germline, CDR1 SGDLS and CDR2 YYNGEE. The CDR3 here is CASSARAGGWGTEAFF. The CDR3 DNA reads TGTGCCAGCAGCGCACGGGCTGGGGGGTGGGGCACTGAAGCTTTCTTT.

V gene TRBV18 combines with J gene TRBJ2-7; 10 bases are shared with TRBD2. This CDR3 has 15 residues. Germline CDR1 and CDR2: KGHSH and LQKENI. With 0 bases clipped from V and 7 bases from J, the junction kept 6 bases outside the gene matches. CDR3 DNA: TGTGCCAGCTCACCACCGTTAAGCGGGGGGGAAGAGCAGTACTTC. It yields the protein CASSPPLSGGEEQYF.

V gene TRBV7-2 combines with J gene TRBJ2-7; D is ambiguous. Trimming left V 5 bases short and J 6 bases short, with 14 bases between. The CDR3 is 13 amino acids. The germline V gene has CDR1 SGHTA and CDR2 FQGNSA. The CDR3 reads CASSIDLPGEQYF. CDR3 sequence (DNA): TGTGCCAGCAGCATAGACCTTCCGGGCGAGCAGTACTTC.

The chain combines TRBV19 with TRBJ1-5; possible D gene TRBD1, 6 bases. The germline V and J ends were trimmed by 7 bases and 10 bases, with 14 bases remaining between them. Germline V gene lookup returns CDR1 LNHDA and CDR2 SQIVND (reference sequence). The CDR3 runs to 12 residues. The CDR3 nucleotides read TGTGCCAGTACCGTACCACAGGGACCCCAGCATTTT. Translating it yields CASTVPQGPQHF.

The sample holds a few counts of this clone. At the DNA level, this CDR3 is encoded by other sequences in the same sample as well. The chain is built from TRBV19 and TRBJ1-5; tentative D call: TRBD1 (6 bases). Germline V gives CDR1 LNHDA, CDR2 SQIVND (reference sequence). V lost 7 bases and J 0 bases, leaving 19 bases between the germline ends. The CDR3 consists of 17 residues. CDR3 bases: TGTGCCAGTACCACTCTATGGGGGCAGATTAGCAATCAGCCCCAGCATTTT. Its protein product is CASTTLWGQISNQPQHF. The variable domain in full, with the rest retrieved from reference TRBV19 and TRBJ1-5, is DGGITQSPKYLFRKEGQNVTLSCEQNLNHDAMYWYRQDPGQGLRLIYYSQIVNDFQKGDIAEGYSVSREKKESFPLTVTSAQKNPTAFYLCASTTLWGQISNQPQHFGDGTRLSIL.

The J gene is TRBJ1-2, the V gene TRBV28; a possible D gene is TRBD1 (5 bases). This CDR3 is built from 12 residues. Germline CDR1 and CDR2: MDHEN and SYDVKM. Trimming pared 7 bases from V and 8 bases from J, leaving 14 bases between. CDR3 coding DNA: TGTGCCAGCACCTTAAGGGGATGGGGCTACACCTTC. Its protein product is CASTLRGWGYTF.

Only a few counts were recorded for this clone. The chain employs TRBV7-9 and TRBJ2-7, with 7 bases identical to TRBD2. With 1 base clipped from V and 4 bases from J, the junction kept 7 bases outside the gene matches. The germline V gene encodes CDR1 SEHNR and CDR2 FQNEAQ (reference sequence). The CDR3 is 15 residues long. The CDR3 region is CASSLVFGTTYEQYF. Written as DNA, the CDR3 is TGTGCCAGCAGCTTAGTGTTTGGGACTACTTACGAGCAGTACTTC.

This chain joins TRBV7-2 and TRBJ2-3; 14 bases line up with TRBD2. J was trimmed by 10 bases and V by 2 bases; bases with no gene match: 11. Germline V gene lookup returns CDR1 SGHTA and CDR2 FQGNSA. The CDR3 is 17 amino acids. The CDR3 region has the DNA TGTGCCAGCAGCTTACTCGGGACTAGCGGGGGCTTGGGATCGCAGTATTTT. This sequence encodes CASSLLGTSGGLGSQYF.

The genes are TRBV25-1 and TRBJ2-2; D possibly matches TRBD1 or TRBD2 (5 bases each). The CDR3 totals 15 residues. V lost 4 bases, J lost 0 bases, and 9 bases lay in between. CDR1 MGHDK and CDR2 SYGVNS come from the germline V gene. The CDR3 DNA reads as TGTGCCAGCAGTGGCCGGGACCCGAACACCGGGGAGCTGTTTTTT. Amino acids: CASSGRDPNTGELFF.

In DNA, the CDR3 is TGTGCCAGCAGCTTAGTGACGGGACAGATGAATTCACCCCTCCACTTT. Its translation: CASSLVTGQMNSPLHF. The chain is built from TRBV7-9 and TRBJ1-6, with 7 nucleotides matching TRBD1. This CDR3 is 16 amino acids long. Looked up from germline, CDR1 is SEHNR and CDR2 is FQNEAQ (reference sequence). V shed 1 base, J shed 7 bases, and the junction held 7 bases outside the gene matches.

The chain joins TRBV6-4 to TRBJ1-6; TRBD1 agrees at 7 bases. Germline V gives CDR1 MRHNA, CDR2 SNTAGT. V shed 4 bases, J shed 8 bases, and the junction held 8 bases outside the gene matches. The CDR3 consists of 15 residues. CDR3 in DNA: TGTGCCAGCAGTGTCACGACAGGGATTGATTCACCCCTCCACTTT. This gives the protein CASSVTTGIDSPLHF.

CDR3 in amino acids: CAWRRASGGGLEQYF. The CDR3 coding sequence is TGTGCCTGGAGGCGGGCTAGCGGGGGGGGTCTCGAGCAGTACTTC. The chain links TRBV30 to TRBJ2-7; 12 nucleotides match TRBD2. The CDR3 length is 15 residues. The germline CDR1 and CDR2 sequences are GTSNPN and SVGIG (reference sequence). J was trimmed by 6 bases and V by 3 bases; bases with no gene match: 9.